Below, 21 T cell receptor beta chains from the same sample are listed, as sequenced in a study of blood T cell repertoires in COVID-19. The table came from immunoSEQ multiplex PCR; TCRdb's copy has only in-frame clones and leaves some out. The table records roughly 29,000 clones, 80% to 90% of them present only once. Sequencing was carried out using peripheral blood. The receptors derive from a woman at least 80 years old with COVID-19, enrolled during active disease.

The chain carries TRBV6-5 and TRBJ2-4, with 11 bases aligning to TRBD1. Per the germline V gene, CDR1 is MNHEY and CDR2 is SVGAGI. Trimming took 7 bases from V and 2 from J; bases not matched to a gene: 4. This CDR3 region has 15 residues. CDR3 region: CASTRDRGSKNIQYF. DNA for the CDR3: TGTGCCAGCACCCGGGACAGGGGGTCCAAAAACATTCAGTACTTC.

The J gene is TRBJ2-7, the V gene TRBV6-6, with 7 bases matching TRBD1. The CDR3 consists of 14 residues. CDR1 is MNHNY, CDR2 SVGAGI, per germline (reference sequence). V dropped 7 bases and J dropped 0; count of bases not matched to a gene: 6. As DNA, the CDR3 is TGTGCCAGCAAGATGGGGGACAGCTCCTACGAGCAGTACTTC. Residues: CASKMGDSSYEQYF.

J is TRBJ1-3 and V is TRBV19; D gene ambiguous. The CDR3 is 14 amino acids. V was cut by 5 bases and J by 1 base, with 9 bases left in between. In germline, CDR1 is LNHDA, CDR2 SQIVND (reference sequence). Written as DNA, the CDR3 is TGTGCCAGTAGTCCCCGCGGATCTGGAAACACCATATATTTT. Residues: CASSPRGSGNTIYF.

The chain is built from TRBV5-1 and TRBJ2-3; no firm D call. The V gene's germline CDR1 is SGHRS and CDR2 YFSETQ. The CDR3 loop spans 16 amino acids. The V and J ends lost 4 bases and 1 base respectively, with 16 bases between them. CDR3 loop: CASSAELRIGTDTQYF. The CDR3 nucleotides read TGCGCCAGCAGCGCAGAACTACGGATTGGCACAGATACGCAGTATTTT.

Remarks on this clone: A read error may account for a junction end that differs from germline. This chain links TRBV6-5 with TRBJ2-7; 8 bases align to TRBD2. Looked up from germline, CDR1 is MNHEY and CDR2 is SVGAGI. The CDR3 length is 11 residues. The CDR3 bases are TGTGCCAGCAGTTCGGGACTAGTTTGCGTCTTC. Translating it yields CASSSGLVCVF.

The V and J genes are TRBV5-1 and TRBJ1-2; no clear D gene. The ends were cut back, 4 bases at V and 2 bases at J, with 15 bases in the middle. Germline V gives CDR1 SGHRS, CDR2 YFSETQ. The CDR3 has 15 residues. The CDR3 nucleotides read TGCGCCAGCAGCGTTCGTCCCGAGCCCAACTATGGCTACACCTTC. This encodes CASSVRPEPNYGYTF. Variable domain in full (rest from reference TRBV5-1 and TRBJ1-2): KAGVTQTPRYLIKTRGQQVTLSCSPISGHRSVSWYQQTPGQGLQFLFEYFSETQRNKGNFPGRFSGRQFSNSRSEMNVSTLELGDSALYLCASSVRPEPNYGYTFGSGTRLTVV.

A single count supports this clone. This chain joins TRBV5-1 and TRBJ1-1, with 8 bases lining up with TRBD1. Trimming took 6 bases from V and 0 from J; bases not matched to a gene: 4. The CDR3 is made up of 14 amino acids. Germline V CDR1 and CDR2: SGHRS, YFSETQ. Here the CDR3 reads CASTAQGVNTEAFF. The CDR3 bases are TGCGCCAGCACCGCACAGGGGGTGAACACTGAAGCTTTCTTT.

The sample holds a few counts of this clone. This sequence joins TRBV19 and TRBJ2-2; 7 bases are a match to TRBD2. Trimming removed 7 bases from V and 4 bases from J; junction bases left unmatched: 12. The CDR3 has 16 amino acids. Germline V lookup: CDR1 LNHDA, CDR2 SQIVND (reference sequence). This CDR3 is CASTPLGRVGTGELFF. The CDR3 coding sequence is TGTGCCAGTACCCCACTGGGGAGGGTGGGCACCGGGGAGCTGTTTTTT.

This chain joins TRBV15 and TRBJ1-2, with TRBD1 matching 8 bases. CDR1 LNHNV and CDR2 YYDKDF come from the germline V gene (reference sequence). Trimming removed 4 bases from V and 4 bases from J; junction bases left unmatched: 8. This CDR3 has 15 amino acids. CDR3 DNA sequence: TGTGCCACCAGCAAAGGGGACAGGAAAAGCTATGGCTACACCTTC. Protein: CATSKGDRKSYGYTF.

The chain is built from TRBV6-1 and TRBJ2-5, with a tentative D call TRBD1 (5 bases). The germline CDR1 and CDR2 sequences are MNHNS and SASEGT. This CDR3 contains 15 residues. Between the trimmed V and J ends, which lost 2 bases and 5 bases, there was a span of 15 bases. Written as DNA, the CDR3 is TGTGCCAGCAGTGAACCCTCTGGGGCCGTGGAGACCCAGTACTTC. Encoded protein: CASSEPSGAVETQYF.

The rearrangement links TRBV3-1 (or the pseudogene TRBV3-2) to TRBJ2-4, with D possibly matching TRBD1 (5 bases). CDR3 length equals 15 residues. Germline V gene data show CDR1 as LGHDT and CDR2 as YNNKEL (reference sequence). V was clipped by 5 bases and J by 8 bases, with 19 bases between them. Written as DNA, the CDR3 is TGTGCCAGCAGCGGGCTGATAGGGGCTTCAGACATTCAGTACTTC. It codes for CASSGLIGASDIQYF.

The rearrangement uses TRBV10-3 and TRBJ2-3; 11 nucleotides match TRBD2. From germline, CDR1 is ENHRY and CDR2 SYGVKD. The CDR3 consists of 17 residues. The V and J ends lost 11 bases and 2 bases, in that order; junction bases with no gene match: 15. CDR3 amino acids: CAVLSPTSGAATDTQYF. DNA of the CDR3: TGTGCCGTCCTCTCCCCGACTAGCGGGGCGGCCACAGATACGCAGTATTTT.

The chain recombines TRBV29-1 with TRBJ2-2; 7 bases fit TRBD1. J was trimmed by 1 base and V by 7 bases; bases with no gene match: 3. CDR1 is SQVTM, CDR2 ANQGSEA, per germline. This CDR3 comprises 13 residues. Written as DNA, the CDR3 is TGCAGCGCCCCAGGGGGGAACACCGGGGAGCTGTTTTTT. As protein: CSAPGGNTGELFF.

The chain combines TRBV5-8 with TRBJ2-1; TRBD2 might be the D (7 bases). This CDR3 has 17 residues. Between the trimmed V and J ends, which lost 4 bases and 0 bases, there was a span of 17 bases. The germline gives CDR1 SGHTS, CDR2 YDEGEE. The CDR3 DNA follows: TGTGCCAGCAGCCTCGGGGGCGGGAGAAGCTCCTACAATGAGCAGTTCTTC. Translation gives CASSLGGGRSSYNEQFF.

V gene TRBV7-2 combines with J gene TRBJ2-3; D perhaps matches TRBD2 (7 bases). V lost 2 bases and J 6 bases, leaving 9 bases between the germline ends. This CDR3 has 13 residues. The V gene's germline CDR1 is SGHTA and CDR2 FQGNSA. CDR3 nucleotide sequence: TGTGCCAGCAGCTTAAGGGGGGGGGATACGCAGTATTTT. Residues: CASSLRGGDTQYF.

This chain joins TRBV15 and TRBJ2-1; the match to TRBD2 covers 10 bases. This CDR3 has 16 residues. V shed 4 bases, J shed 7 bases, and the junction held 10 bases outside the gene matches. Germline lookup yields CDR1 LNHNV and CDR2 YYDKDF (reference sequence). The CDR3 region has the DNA TGTGCCACCAGCAAGGGGCAGCGGGGGGGCCGGAATGAGCAGTTCTTC. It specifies CATSKGQRGGRNEQFF.

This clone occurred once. The CDR3 DNA sequence: TGTGCCAGCAGTCCCCGGGGGGGGGACAACTCACCCCTCCACTTT. This codes for CASSPRGGDNSPLHF. The chain couples TRBV6-6 to TRBJ1-6; possibly TRBD1 for D (6 bases). The CDR3 length is 15 residues. The V end lost 5 bases, the J end lost 10 bases, and 18 bases lay between the germline ends. Germline-derived CDR1 and CDR2 are MNHNY and SVGAGI (reference sequence).

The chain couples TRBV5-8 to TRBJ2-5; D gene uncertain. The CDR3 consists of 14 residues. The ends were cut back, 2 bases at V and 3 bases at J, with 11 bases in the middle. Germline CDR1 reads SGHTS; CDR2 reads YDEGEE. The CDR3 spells CASSFSGAKETQYF. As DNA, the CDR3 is TGTGCCAGCAGCTTCTCGGGTGCAAAAGAGACCCAGTACTTC.

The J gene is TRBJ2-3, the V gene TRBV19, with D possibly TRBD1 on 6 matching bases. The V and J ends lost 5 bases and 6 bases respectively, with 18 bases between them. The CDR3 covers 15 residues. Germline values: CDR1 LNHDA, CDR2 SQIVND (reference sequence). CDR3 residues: CASSPNVGASDTQYF. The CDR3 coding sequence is TGTGCCAGTAGTCCCAATGTGGGGGCATCGGATACGCAGTATTTT.

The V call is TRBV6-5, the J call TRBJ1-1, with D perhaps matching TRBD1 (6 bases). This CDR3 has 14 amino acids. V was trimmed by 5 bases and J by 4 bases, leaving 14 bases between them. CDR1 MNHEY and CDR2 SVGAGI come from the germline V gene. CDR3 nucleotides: TGTGCCAGCAGTCCAGGGGCGAGGGGCACTGAAGCTTTCTTT. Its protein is CASSPGARGTEAFF.

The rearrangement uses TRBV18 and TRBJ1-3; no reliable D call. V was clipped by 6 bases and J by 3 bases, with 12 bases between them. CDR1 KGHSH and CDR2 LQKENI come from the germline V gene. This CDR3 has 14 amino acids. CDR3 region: CASSYLLDGNTIYF. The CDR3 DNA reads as TGTGCCAGCTCGTATCTCCTAGATGGAAACACCATATATTTT.